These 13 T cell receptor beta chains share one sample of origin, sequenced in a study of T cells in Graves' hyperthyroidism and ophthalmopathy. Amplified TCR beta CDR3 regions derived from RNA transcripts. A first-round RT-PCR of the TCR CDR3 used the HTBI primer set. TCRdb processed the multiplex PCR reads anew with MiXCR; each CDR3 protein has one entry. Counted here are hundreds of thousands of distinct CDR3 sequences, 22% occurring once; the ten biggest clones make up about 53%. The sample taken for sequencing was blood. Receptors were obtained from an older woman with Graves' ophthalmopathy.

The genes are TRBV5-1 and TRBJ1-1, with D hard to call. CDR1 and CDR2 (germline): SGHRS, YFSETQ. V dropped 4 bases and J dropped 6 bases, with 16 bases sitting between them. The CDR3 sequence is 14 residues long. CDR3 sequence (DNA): TGCGCCAGCAGCCACACAGCGGGTGTATCTGAAGCTTTCTTT. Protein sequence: CASSHTAGVSEAFF. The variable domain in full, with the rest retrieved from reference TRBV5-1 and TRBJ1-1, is KAGVTQTPRYLIKTRGQQVTLSCSPISGHRSVSWYQQTPGQGLQFLFEYFSETQRNKGNFPGRFSGRQFSNSRSEMNVSTLELGDSALYLCASSHTAGVSEAFFGQGTRLTVV.

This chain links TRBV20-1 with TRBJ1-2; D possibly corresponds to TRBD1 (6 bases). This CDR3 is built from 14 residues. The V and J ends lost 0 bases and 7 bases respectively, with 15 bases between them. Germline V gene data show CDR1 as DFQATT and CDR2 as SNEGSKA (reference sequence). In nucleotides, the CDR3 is TGCAGTGCTAGAGATTCGGCCAGGGGATTTGGCTACACCTTC. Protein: CSARDSARGFGYTF.

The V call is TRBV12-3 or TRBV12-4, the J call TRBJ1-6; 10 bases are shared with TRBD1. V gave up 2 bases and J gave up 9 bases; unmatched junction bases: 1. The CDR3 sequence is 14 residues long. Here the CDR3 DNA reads TGTGCCAGCAGTTTATGGGACAGGGGTTCACCCCTCCACTTT. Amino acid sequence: CASSLWDRGSPLHF.

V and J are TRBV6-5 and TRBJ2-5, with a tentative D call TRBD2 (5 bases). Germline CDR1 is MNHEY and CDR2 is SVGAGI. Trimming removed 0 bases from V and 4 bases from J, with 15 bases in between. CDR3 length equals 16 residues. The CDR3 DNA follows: TGTGCCAGCAGTTACTCGATCTGGGCGGGTCGAGAGACCCAGTACTTC. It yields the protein CASSYSIWAGRETQYF.

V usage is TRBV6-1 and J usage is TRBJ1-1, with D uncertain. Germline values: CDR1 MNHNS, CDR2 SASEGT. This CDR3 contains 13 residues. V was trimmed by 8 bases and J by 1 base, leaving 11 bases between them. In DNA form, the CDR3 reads TGTGCCAGCCACATAGTGGAGAACACTGAAGCTTTCTTT. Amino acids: CASHIVENTEAFF.

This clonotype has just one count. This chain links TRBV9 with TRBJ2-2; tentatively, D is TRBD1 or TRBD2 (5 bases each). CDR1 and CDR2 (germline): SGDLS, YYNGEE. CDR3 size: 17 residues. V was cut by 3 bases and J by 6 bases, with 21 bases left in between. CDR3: CASSAGAGNTASGELFF. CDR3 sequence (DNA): TGTGCCAGCAGCGCCGGGGCAGGCAATACAGCTTCCGGGGAGCTGTTTTTT.

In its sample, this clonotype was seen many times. The CDR3 sequence: CASSGGGLNTEAFF. CDR3 sequence (DNA): TGTGCCAGCAGCGGGGGGGGGCTGAACACTGAAGCTTTCTTT. The V gene is TRBV7-6, the J gene TRBJ1-1, with D possibly being TRBD1 (6 bases). This CDR3 comprises 14 residues. V was clipped by 5 bases and J by 0 bases, with 10 bases between them. The V gene's germline CDR1 is SGHVS and CDR2 FNYEAQ.

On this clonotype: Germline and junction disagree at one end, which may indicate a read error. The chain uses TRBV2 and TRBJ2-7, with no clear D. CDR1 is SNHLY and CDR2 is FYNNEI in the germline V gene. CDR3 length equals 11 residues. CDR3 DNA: TGTGCCGGCAGTGAAGTATACGAGCAGTACTTC. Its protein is CAGSEVYEQYF. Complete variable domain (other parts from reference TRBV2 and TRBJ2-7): EPEVTQTPSHQVTQMGQEVILRCVPISNHLYFYWYRQILGQKVEFLVSFYNNEISEKSEIFDDQFSVERPDGSNFTLKIRSTKLEDSAMYFCAGSEVYEQYFGPGTRLTVT.

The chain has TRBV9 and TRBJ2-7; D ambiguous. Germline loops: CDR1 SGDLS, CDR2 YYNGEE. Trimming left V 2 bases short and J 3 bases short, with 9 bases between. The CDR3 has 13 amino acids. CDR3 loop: CASSVHPLYEQYF. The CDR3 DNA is TGTGCCAGCAGCGTCCATCCCCTCTACGAGCAGTACTTC.

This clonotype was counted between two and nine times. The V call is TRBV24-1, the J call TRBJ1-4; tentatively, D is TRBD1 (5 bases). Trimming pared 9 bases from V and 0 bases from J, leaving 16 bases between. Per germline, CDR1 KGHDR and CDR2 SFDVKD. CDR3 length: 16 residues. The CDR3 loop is CATGGPYTATNEKLFF. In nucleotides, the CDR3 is TGTGCCACCGGGGGACCGTACACTGCAACTAATGAAAAACTGTTTTTT.

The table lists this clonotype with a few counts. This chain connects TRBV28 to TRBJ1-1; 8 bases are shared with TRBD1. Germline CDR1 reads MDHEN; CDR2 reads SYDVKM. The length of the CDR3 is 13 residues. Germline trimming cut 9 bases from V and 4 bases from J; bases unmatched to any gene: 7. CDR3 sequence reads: CASRITGGTEAFF. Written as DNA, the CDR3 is TGTGCCAGTCGTATTACAGGGGGCACTGAAGCTTTCTTT.

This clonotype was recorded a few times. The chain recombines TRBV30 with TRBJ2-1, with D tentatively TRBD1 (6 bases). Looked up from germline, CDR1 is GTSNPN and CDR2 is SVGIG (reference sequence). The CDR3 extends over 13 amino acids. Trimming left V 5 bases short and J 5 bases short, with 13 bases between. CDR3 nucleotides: TGTGCCTGGTCCAGGGGACCCCACAATGAGCAGTTCTTC. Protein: CAWSRGPHNEQFF.

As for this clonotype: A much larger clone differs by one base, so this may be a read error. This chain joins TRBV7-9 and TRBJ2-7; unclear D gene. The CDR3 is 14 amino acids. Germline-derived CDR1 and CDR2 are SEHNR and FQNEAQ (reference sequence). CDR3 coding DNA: TGTGCCAGCAGCTTAGGGCCGTTCTCCTACGAGCAGCACTTC. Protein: CASSLGPFSYEQHF.